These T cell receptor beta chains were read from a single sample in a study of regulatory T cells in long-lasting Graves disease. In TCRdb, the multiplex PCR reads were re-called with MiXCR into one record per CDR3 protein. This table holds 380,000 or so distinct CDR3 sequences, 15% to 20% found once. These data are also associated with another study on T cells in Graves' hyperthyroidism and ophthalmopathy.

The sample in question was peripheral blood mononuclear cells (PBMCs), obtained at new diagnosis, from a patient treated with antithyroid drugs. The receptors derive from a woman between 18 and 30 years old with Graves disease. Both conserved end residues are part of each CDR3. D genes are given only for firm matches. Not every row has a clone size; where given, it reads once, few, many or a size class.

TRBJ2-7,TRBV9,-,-,TGTGCCAGCAGCGTAGGAGCCGGGGGCTACGAGCAGTACTTC,CASSVGAGGYEQYF
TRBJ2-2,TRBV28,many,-,TGTGCCAGCAGTTTATGGGCCGGGGAGCTGTTTTTT,CASSLWAGELFF
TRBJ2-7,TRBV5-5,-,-,TGTGCCAGCAGCTTGGACATAAACTACGAGCAGTACTTC,CASSLDINYEQYF
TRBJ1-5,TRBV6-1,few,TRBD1,TGTGCCAGCAGCCGGGACAGGGCGGGAGAGGGCAATCAGCCCCAGCATTTT,CASSRDRAGEGNQPQHF
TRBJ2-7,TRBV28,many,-,TGTGCCAGCAGTTCTGTCACCTACGAGCAGTACTTC,CASSSVTYEQYF
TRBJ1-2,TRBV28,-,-,TGTGCCAGCAGTAGCTTAGGGGGGTCCGAATATGGCTACACCTTC,CASSSLGGSEYGYTF
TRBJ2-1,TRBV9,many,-,TGTGCCAGCAGCGTTTCAACCTACAATGAGCAGTTCTTC,CASSVSTYNEQFF
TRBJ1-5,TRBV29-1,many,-,TGCAGCGCCGGAGGTAGCAATCAGCCCCAGCATTTT,CSAGGSNQPQHF
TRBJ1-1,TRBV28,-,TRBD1,TGTGCCAGCAGTTTATGGGGGACAGGGGCGGGGACTGAAGCTTTCTTT,CASSLWGTGAGTEAFF
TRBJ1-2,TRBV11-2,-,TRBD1,TGTGCCAGCAGCGAAGGGCAGGGGGCGCGTTATGGCTACACCTTC,CASSEGQGARYGYTF
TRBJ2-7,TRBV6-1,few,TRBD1,TGTGCCAGCAGTGGAGGGGGACAGTACTACGAGCAGTACTTC,CASSGGGQYYEQYF
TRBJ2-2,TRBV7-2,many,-,TGTGCCAGCAGCTTAGATGTCGGGGAGCTGTTTTTT,CASSLDVGELFF
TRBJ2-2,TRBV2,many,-,TGTGCCAGCAACGTTGGGGGCGACACCGGGGAGCTGTTTTTT,CASNVGGDTGELFF
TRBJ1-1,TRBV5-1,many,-,TGCGCCAGCAGCTTGGGCGGGGGACCCCCAATGAACACTGAAGCTTTCTTT,CASSLGGGPPMNTEAFF
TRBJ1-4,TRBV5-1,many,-,TGCGCCAGCAGCTTGGGACAGGCCAGTAATGAAAAACTGTTTTTT,CASSLGQASNEKLFF
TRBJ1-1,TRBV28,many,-,TGTGCCAGCAGTCCTCGCCGGGTTCGGAACACTGAAGCTTTCTTT,CASSPRRVRNTEAFF
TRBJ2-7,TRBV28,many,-,TGTGCCAGCAGTTTAAGCCAGGCTTCCTTATCCTACGAGCAGTACTTC,CASSLSQASLSYEQYF
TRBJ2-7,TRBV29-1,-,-,TGCAGCGTTGAAGGTACCTACGAGCAGTACTTC,CSVEGTYEQYF
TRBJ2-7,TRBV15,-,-,TGTGCCACCAGCAGGGGACTCAAGAGTTACGAGCAGTACTTC,CATSRGLKSYEQYF
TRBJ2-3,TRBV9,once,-,TGTGCCAGCAGCGTTTACACAGATACGCAGTATTTT,CASSVYTDTQYF
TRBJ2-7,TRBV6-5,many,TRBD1,TGTGCCAGCAGTTACGCAGGACAGGGGTCCTACGAGCAGTACTTC,CASSYAGQGSYEQYF